This T cell receptor beta chain was retrieved from a study of vaccination effects on CD4 cells after COVID-19. Details on this clone: The target antigen is unknown.

Viral peptide pool expansion of antigen-specific CD4+ T cells preceded sequencing in the ViraFEST assay. At the end of roughly 9 days of culture, CD4+ T cells were isolated. The person acquired a PCR-confirmed SARS-CoV-2 infection between March and December 2020. The study, taken as a whole, reports: The study got few convalescent patients and did not collect any early post-infection timepoints.

This CDR3 spans 13 amino acids. Germline CDR1 SEHNR, CDR2 FQNEAQ (reference sequence). V dropped 3 bases and J dropped 8; count of bases not matched to a gene: 4. The method was immunoSEQ multiplex PCR; TCRdb's version includes in-frame clones alone and lacks a portion of them. This sample has under 35,000 clones, with more than 60% found just once. The sample consisted of CD4+ T cells from PBMCs cultured with a peptide pool, taken before COVID-19 vaccination. The genes are TRBV7-9 and TRBJ1-2; 9 nucleotides agree with TRBD1. The TCR sequence derives from a human donor who had a prior SARS-CoV-2 infection. The CDR3 is CASSFGQGWGYTF. The DNA of the CDR3 is TGTGCCAGCAGCTTCGGACAGGGGTGGGGCTACACCTTC. The whole variable domain, remainder taken from reference TRBV7-9 and TRBJ1-2, is DTGVSQNPRHKITKRGQNVTFRCDPISEHNRLYWYRQTLGQGPEFLTYFQNEAQLEKSRLLSDRFSAERPKGSFSTLEIQRTEQGDSAMYLCASSFGQGWGYTFGSGTRLTVV.